This TCR beta chain emerged from a study of cytomegalovirus exposure and HLA in healthy donors. The germline CDR1 and CDR2 sequences are SGDLS and YYNGEE. V shed 3 bases and J shed 5 bases, with 17 bases lying between them. This CDR3 has 15 amino acids. Broader study findings: Excluded: some indistinguishable V segments such as TRBV6-2 and TRBV6-3. A cluster of highly shared sequence variants was likely a sequencing artifact. Solely CMV serostatus was available to characterize immune exposure.

The PCR contained 60 Vbeta and 13 Jbeta primers. Libraries were prepared by immunoSEQ multiplex PCR; TCRdb keeps only in-frame clonotypes and omits some of them. Found here are about 180,000 clones, around 80% of them singletons; the top ten hold approximately 2%. Although they were nominally healthy when sampled, donors likely had unrecorded immune exposures. Concerning this clone itself: Its antigen is not known.

This TCR derives from a young woman in good health and CMV-seronegative. Sequences were obtained from PBMCs. The genes are TRBV9 and TRBJ2-5, with D maybe TRBD2 (5 bases). As DNA, the CDR3 is TGTGCCAGCAGCGGGGAAACGACTAAGCACGAGACCCAGTACTTC. This translates into CASSGETTKHETQYF.